These T cell receptor beta chains were read from a single sample in a study of blood T cell repertoires in COVID-19. Sequenced by immunoSEQ multiplex PCR; TCRdb stores in-frame clones only, minus some. The data contain 250,000 to 350,000 clones, 80% to 95% of them singletons. The sample consisted of peripheral blood. These receptors all come from a woman aged 25 to 39 with COVID-19, enrolled during active disease. CDR3s include the opening cysteine and the closing phenylalanine or tryptophan. Clone size is not always given. Where it is, it says once, few, many or a class for expanded clones.

-	16	TRBV7-8	CASSSEAGTPYNEQFF
-	12	TRBV13	CASSPTGRGAFF
-	15	TRBV5-1	CATRRDTDSNQPQHF
-	14	TRBV27	CASSSYRQSYEQYF
-	14	TRBV27	CASSPGGAGQPQHF
-	14	TRBV28	CASSLYGTGGTQYF
many	13	TRBV7-2	CASSLAENQPQHF
-	16	TRBV10-1	CASSESRDRQQETQYF
once	12	TRBV5-1	CASSELDNEQFF
-	14	TRBV4-1	CASSQGQGTYEQYF
-	14	TRBV5-6	CASSLAPGLYGYTF
-	16	TRBV4-1	CASSQLVLAGVNEQFF
-	15	TRBV11-2	CASSLDRGVPYEQYF
-	12	TRBV29-1	CSVDYWGDTQYF
-	15	TRBV13	CASSPGTGVGNTIYF
-	16	TRBV24-1	CATSDLGSGSYNEQFF
-	15	TRBV3-1/TRBV3-2	CASSLGLAGQYEQYF
-	16	TRBV28	CASRESSGGKYQPQHF
-	14	TRBV29-1	CSVETGVRTDTQYF
-	15	TRBV5-8	CASSIAGGAYNEQFF
-	15	TRBV7-9	CASSFPQGATNEQFF
-	15	TRBV6-5	CASGQDIMGNQPQHF
-	11	TRBV28	CASRGQSEAFF
-	14	TRBV6-6	CASSYFPQVEELFF
-	12	TRBV5-4	CASSVGVNEQFF
-	13	TRBV7-9	CASKGQGQNEQYF
-	17	TRBV3-1/TRBV3-2	CASSPRTPIGYGTEAFF
-	16	TRBV6-6	CASSYRRSGSLYEQYF
-	13	TRBV7-8	CASSFPDRQTQYF
-	15	TRBV27	CASSSRQGGFETQYF
once	12	TRBV2	CASRDREETQYF
-	13	TRBV2	CASSDLPGLEQYF
-	15	TRBV19	CASSPADRGFNEQYF
-	15	TRBV6-1	CASSDRTGYDYEQYF
once	14	TRBV24-1	CATSDLHGSQPQHF
once	15	TRBV5-6	CASSLEANSYNEQFF
-	14	TRBV30	CAWTWDRGGNEQFF
-	14	TRBV7-9	CASSPNRGDQPQHF
-	14	TRBV19	CASSLTLGRNEQFF
-	12	TRBV30	CAWSDRVTEAFF
-	17	TRBV6-6	CASSPLWGGSSGNTIYF
-	18	TRBV11-3	CASSLDPSLAGGSNEQFF
-	15	TRBV9	CASSVVGTGVSEAFF
-	15	TRBV6-5	CASSYSKDKGYEQYF
-	15	TRBV18	CASSPRTGEDQPQHF
-	13	TRBV2	CASKWGLDQPQHF
-	16	TRBV14	CASSQDGSVGGYEQYF
-	13	TRBV12-3/TRBV12-4	CASSGQGRGTQYF
-	18	TRBV5-8	CASSPLTLPGGFTGELFF
-	15	TRBV5-4	CASSPPGQGWGTQYF
-	20	TRBV19	CASSRVSLAGGFYSYNEQFF
-	13	TRBV4-1	CASSQVQGHEQYF
-	14	TRBV5-4	CASRDRGRSGELFF